The clone carrying this T cell receptor (beta chain) came up once. In the original analysis: Nucleated cell number was recorded as an estimate derived from reference gene primer amplification. Method: immunoSEQ multiplex PCR; TCRdb's copy keeps in-frame clones and lacks some. That table supplies the V and J calls and clone size; D and trimming were determined from the DNA. The sample yields some 100,000 clones, 85% to 90% seen once. These data belong to a study of blood T cell repertoires in COVID-19. About the study: The United States, Italy and Spain were the sources of the acute and convalescent COVID-19 samples.

The CDR3 is made up of 16 amino acids. Germline V lookup: CDR1 SGHRS, CDR2 YFSETQ. Trimming took 4 bases from V and 0 from J; bases not matched to a gene: 7. The sample comprised peripheral blood. The chain carries TRBV5-1 and TRBJ2-1; 7 positions agree with TRBD1. The TCR originated in a woman between 65 and 79 years old with acute or convalescent COVID-19. The CDR3 DNA follows: TGCGCCAGCAGCCCGACAGGGAGAAGCTCCTACAATGAGCAGTTCTTC. Amino acid sequence: CASSPTGRSSYNEQFF. The variable domain in full, completed from reference TRBV5-1 and TRBJ2-1, reads KAGVTQTPRYLIKTRGQQVTLSCSPISGHRSVSWYQQTPGQGLQFLFEYFSETQRNKGNFPGRFSGRQFSNSRSEMNVSTLELGDSALYLCASSPTGRSSYNEQFFGPGTRLTVL.